The subject of this entry is one T cell receptor (beta chain). This clone was seen just once. Its specific antigen is unknown. There are no base qualities to consult, and no much larger clone falls within one base. These data come from a study of blood T cell repertoires in COVID-19 (TCRdb year 2020). Study-level background: Samples from collaborators originated in the United States, Italy and Spain and spanned both the acute and convalescent phases of COVID-19. Subjects who had been exposed to COVID-19, were actively infected with it, or had recovered from it provided the deeply sampled blood TCRbeta repertoires that made up the dataset. The repertoires were released in a freely available public database intended as a resource for research on the immune response to SARS-CoV-2. Where available, HLA class I and class II types were obtained from metadata supplied by the sample provider rather than from assay-based typing. The prospective study material was composed of cDNA or gDNA derived from T cells, B-cell-depleted T cells, or PBMCs. Samples were obtained from the ongoing ImmuneRACE study (first 160 participants) and from some 1,200 subjects provided by 6 global collaborators. Sample metadata almost always included a de-identified subject ID, COVID-19 status, age in years and sex.

In the prospective study, participants were roughly 18 to 95 years old, resided in 24 geographic areas of the United States, and were enrolled through a virtual design. Cohort assignment in the prospective study relied on participant-reported clinical history from a screening survey and a study questionnaire. ImmuneRACE Cohort 3 recovered participants were defined by two consecutive negative NP/OP PCR tests, healthcare professional clearance, or symptom resolution. Each participant in the prospective study had whole blood, serum and a nasopharyngeal or oropharyngeal swab collected by mobile phlebotomists. Additional blood draws and questionnaires over an approximately two-month period could optionally be provided by prospective study participants. Prospective study blood samples were shipped either frozen or at room temperature before DNA extraction. The immunoSEQ Assay, a bias-controlled multiplex PCR, was used to amplify TCRbeta CDR3 regions from genomic DNA. The study's own analysis went as follows. Within the assay, amplification of reference gene primers was used to estimate how many nucleated cells each sample contained. Sequence reads were collapsed and filtered to measure the absolute abundance of every unique TCRbeta CDR3 rearrangement. For each sample, productive Simpson clonality was calculated as the square root of Simpson's diversity index over productive rearrangements. Sourced from immuneACCESS, this table was stored by TCRdb with only in-frame sequences that have V and J called. A share of the clones is absent; for the studies checked, an unresolved V gene accounts for under half, and the remainder has no known explanation. V and J calls and clone size are copied from that table; D and trimming were computed from the DNA. The sample has around 450,000 clones on record, 90% of them singletons. The top ten constitute less than 0.75% of the sample.

General study outcomes and caveats: Clinical and demographic metadata were provided uncurated, with the amount varying by source and participant.

The CDR3 measures 13 amino acids from cysteine to phenylalanine. Only the CDR3 DNA is retained, 39 bases long and in frame from the first base. Cut back by 8 bases and 5 bases, the V and J ends lie 16 bases apart. From a lookup of the germline V gene, CDR1 and CDR2 are SGHTA and FQGNSA. Sequenced: PBMCs or T cells enriched from blood (not recorded which). The sequence came from a man aged 18 to 29 who had recovered from COVID-19. Here the chain combines TRBV7-2 and TRBJ2-7; the D gene identity is not certain. DNA sequence: TGTGCCAGCCGAACCCAGGCTGCGAACGAGCAGTACTTC. This codes for CASRTQAANEQYF.